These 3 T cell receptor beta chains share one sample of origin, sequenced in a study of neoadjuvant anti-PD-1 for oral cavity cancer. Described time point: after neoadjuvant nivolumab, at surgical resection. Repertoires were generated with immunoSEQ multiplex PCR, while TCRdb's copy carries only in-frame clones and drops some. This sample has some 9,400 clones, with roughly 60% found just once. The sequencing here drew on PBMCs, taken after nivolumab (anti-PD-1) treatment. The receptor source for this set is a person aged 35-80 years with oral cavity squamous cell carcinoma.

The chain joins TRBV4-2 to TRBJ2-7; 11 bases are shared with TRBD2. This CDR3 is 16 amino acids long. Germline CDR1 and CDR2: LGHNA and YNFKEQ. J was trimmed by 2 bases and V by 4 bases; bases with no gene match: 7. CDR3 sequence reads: CASSRGTSGATYEQYF. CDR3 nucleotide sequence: TGTGCCAGCAGCCGAGGGACTAGCGGTGCTACCTACGAGCAGTACTTC.

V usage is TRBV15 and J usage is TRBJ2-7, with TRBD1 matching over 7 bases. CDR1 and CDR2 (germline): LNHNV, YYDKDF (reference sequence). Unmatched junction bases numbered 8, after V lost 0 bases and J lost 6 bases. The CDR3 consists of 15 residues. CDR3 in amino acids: CATSRDNSRGIEQYF. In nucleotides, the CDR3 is TGTGCCACCAGCAGAGATAATTCCAGGGGGATCGAGCAGTACTTC.

The CDR3 loop is CASSVGESSYNSPLHF. The DNA for the CDR3 is TGTGCCAGCAGCGTAGGGGAGAGCTCCTATAATTCACCCCTCCACTTT. The V and J genes are TRBV9 and TRBJ1-6; no firm D call. V was trimmed by 0 bases and J by 0 bases, leaving 7 bases between them. CDR1 is SGDLS, CDR2 YYNGEE, per germline. The CDR3 length is 16 residues.